The 20 T cell receptor beta chains presented below share a single source sample, sequenced in a study of blood T cell repertoires in COVID-19 (dated by TCRdb to 2018 to 2020). To prepare the library, the immunoSEQ multiplex PCR assay was applied. TCRdb took this table from immuneACCESS and kept in-frame rearrangements with V and J called. Such tables lack part of the clones; where checked against another copy, unresolved V genes explain under half of the gap, and the rest is unexplained. For this sample the table gives about 290,000 clones, of which approximately 80% were detected only once. Together, the top ten hold around 3.7% of the sample. Sequenced sample: peripheral blood. The source of these receptors is a woman aged 45 to 65 with active or convalescent COVID-19.

The chain recombines TRBV7-2 with TRBJ2-3; D is perhaps TRBD2 (6 bases). Between the trimmed V and J ends, which lost 1 base and 6 bases, there was a span of 8 bases. Germline CDR1 is SGHTA and CDR2 is FQGNSA. The CDR3 runs 13 residues. The CDR3 protein is CASSLEAGDTQYF. The CDR3 region has the DNA TGTGCCAGCAGCTTAGAGGCGGGGGATACGCAGTATTTT.

This clone was seen once. V and J are TRBV7-2 and TRBJ2-1; the match to TRBD2 covers 7 bases. The V gene end was trimmed by 3 bases and the J gene end by 7 bases; junction bases not matched to a gene: 15. Germline V gene sequence: CDR1 SGHTA, CDR2 FQGNSA. The CDR3 is made up of 17 amino acids. CDR3 region: CASSFLSGTFMGNEQFF. The CDR3 region has the DNA TGTGCCAGCAGCTTCCTGAGCGGGACCTTTATGGGGAATGAGCAGTTCTTC.

This chain links TRBV9 with TRBJ2-2; maybe TRBD1 (5 bases). CDR1 and CDR2 (germline): SGDLS, YYNGEE. With 4 bases removed from V and 4 bases from J, the gap between germline ends came to 8 bases. This CDR3 has 13 amino acids. The CDR3 nucleotides read TGTGCCAGCAGCCAGACAGTCACCGGGGAGCTGTTTTTT. Residues: CASSQTVTGELFF. The full variable domain, with the rest looked up from reference TRBV9 and TRBJ2-2, is DSGVTQTPKHLITATGQRVTLRCSPRSGDLSVYWYQQSLDQGLQFLIQYYNGEERAKGNILERFSAQQFPDLHSELNLSSLELGDSALYFCASSQTVTGELFFGEGSRLTVL.

The rearrangement links TRBV4-2 to TRBJ2-7; D might be TRBD1 (5 bases). The germline gives CDR1 LGHNA, CDR2 YNFKEQ. The CDR3 runs to 15 residues. Trimming cost V 3 bases and J 3 bases, with 15 bases left between them. This CDR3 is CASSHAPRGFYEQYF. The DNA of the CDR3 is TGTGCCAGCAGCCACGCCCCAAGGGGCTTCTACGAGCAGTACTTC.

The rearrangement joins TRBV5-6 to TRBJ2-5; 16 nucleotides agree with TRBD2. Per germline, CDR1 SGHDT and CDR2 YYEEEE. With 4 bases clipped from V and 4 bases from J, the junction kept 13 bases outside the gene matches. The CDR3 loop spans 19 amino acids. In DNA form, the CDR3 reads TGTGCCAGCAGCCGCTTCCCCGGGACTAGCGGGAGGGCCTTAGAGACCCAGTACTTC. Its protein product is CASSRFPGTSGRALETQYF. Looking up the rest from reference TRBV5-6 and TRBJ2-5 gives the full variable domain: DAGVTQSPTHLIKTRGQQVTLRCSPKSGHDTVSWYQQALGQGPQFIFQYYEEEERQRGNFPDRFSGHQFPNYSSELNVNALLLGDSALYLCASSRFPGTSGRALETQYFGPGTRLLVL.

This chain connects TRBV7-9 to TRBJ1-2, with TRBD1 matching over 8 bases. Per the germline V gene, CDR1 is SEHNR and CDR2 is FQNEAQ (reference sequence). There are 15 residues in the CDR3. V gave up 4 bases and J gave up 7 bases; unmatched junction bases: 11. The CDR3 reads CASSSRTGSKSGYTF. CDR3 nucleotide sequence: TGTGCCAGCAGCTCGCGGACAGGGAGTAAATCTGGCTACACCTTC.

The chain joins TRBV28 to TRBJ1-1; D possibly corresponds to TRBD1 (5 bases). Trimming left V 6 bases short and J 10 bases short, with 18 bases between. The CDR3 runs to 13 residues. Germline loops: CDR1 MDHEN, CDR2 SYDVKM. CDR3 bases: TGTGCCAGCAGCGAACCTAACCGGCAGGGAGCTTTCTTT. This sequence encodes CASSEPNRQGAFF.

CDR3 loop: CASSPSGYAGGSPLHF. The CDR3 nucleotides are TGTGCCAGCAGTCCCTCCGGTTATGCGGGCGGTTCACCCCTCCACTTT. The V gene is TRBV27, the J gene TRBJ1-6, with no clear D. Looked up from germline, CDR1 is MNHEY and CDR2 is SMNVEV (reference sequence). The CDR3 covers 16 residues. Trimming stripped 5 bases from V and 9 bases from J, with 20 bases between.

J is TRBJ1-5 and V is TRBV28; D is uncertain. Deletions cut 4 bases from V and 2 bases from J, with 15 bases between. Germline lookup yields CDR1 MDHEN and CDR2 SYDVKM. The length of the CDR3 is 16 residues. The CDR3 loop is CASSSYLDRGNQPQHF. Here the CDR3 DNA reads TGTGCCAGCAGTTCTTATCTGGATCGGGGCAATCAGCCCCAGCATTTT.

The rearrangement uses TRBV24-1 and TRBJ2-3; the D gene is possibly TRBD2 (6 bases). V lost 5 bases and J 4 bases, leaving 9 bases between the germline ends. This CDR3 region has 13 residues. Germline loops: CDR1 KGHDR, CDR2 SFDVKD. DNA of the CDR3: TGTGCCACCAGTGTCGGGAGCTCAGATACGCAGTATTTT. Translated: CATSVGSSDTQYF.

The V call is TRBV4-1, the J call TRBJ2-1; 9 bases are shared with TRBD2. Germline loops: CDR1 MGHRA, CDR2 YSYEKL. The V and J ends lost 1 base and 5 bases, in that order; junction bases with no gene match: 12. The CDR3 extends over 18 amino acids. The CDR3 protein is CASSQVFSGTSNHNEQFF. The CDR3 nucleotides are TGCGCCAGCAGCCAAGTGTTCTCCGGGACTAGCAATCACAATGAGCAGTTCTTC.

The chain has TRBV27 and TRBJ2-2; 7 nucleotides align to TRBD2. The CDR3 has 14 residues. Germline V gives CDR1 MNHEY, CDR2 SMNVEV (reference sequence). V lost 6 bases, J lost 4 bases, and 5 bases stayed unmatched. CDR3 loop: CASSSGTTTGELFF. The CDR3, as DNA: TGTGCCAGCAGCTCCGGGACTACCACCGGGGAGCTGTTTTTT.

V is TRBV9 and J is TRBJ2-7, with TRBD2 matching 8 bases. The J segment lost 5 bases and the V segment lost 0 bases, leaving 10 bases of the junction unmatched. CDR1 and CDR2 (germline): SGDLS, YYNGEE. The CDR3 consists of 16 residues. The CDR3 coding sequence is TGTGCCAGCAGCGTAGGCTCCGGAGCGGGAGCAAACGAGCAGTACTTC. Its protein product is CASSVGSGAGANEQYF.

This chain links TRBV19 with TRBJ2-1; no firm D call. V dropped 8 bases and J dropped 0 bases, with 8 bases sitting between them. Per germline, CDR1 LNHDA and CDR2 SQIVND (reference sequence). The CDR3 has 13 amino acids. Here the CDR3 DNA reads TGTGCCAGTTGTGAACACTCCTACAATGAGCAGTTCTTC. Translating gives CASCEHSYNEQFF.

V is TRBV5-1 and J is TRBJ1-2, with D perhaps matching TRBD1 (5 bases). V lost 0 bases, J lost 4 bases, and 16 bases lay in between. The CDR3 runs to 16 residues. Germline CDR1 reads SGHRS; CDR2 reads YFSETQ. CDR3 amino acids: CASSLALSTELYGYTF. The CDR3, as DNA: TGCGCCAGCAGCTTGGCCCTCTCGACAGAGCTCTATGGCTACACCTTC.

This chain links TRBV19 with TRBJ2-7; 10 nucleotides agree with TRBD1. V was pared by 5 bases and J by 3 bases, with 4 bases of the junction left unmatched. From germline, CDR1 is LNHDA and CDR2 SQIVND (reference sequence). The CDR3 runs to 14 residues. The CDR3: CASSPGQGFYEQYF. CDR3 nucleotides: TGTGCCAGTAGTCCGGGACAGGGGTTCTACGAGCAGTACTTC.

This chain joins TRBV5-1 and TRBJ2-1, with TRBD2 identical over 10 bases. J was trimmed by 4 bases and V by 0 bases; bases with no gene match: 7. Germline V gives CDR1 SGHRS, CDR2 YFSETQ. The CDR3 has 17 residues. The CDR3, as DNA: TGCGCCAGCAGCTTGGTCAGCGGGAGGGCCCCTTACAATGAGCAGTTCTTC. This gives the protein CASSLVSGRAPYNEQFF.

V usage is TRBV4-1 and J usage is TRBJ2-3; D unresolved. The V end lost 4 bases, the J end lost 0 bases, and 11 bases lay between the germline ends. The CDR3 is 15 amino acids. CDR1 is MGHRA and CDR2 is YSYEKL in the germline V gene. The DNA of the CDR3 is TGCGCCAGCAGCCCAAGCTTCACTAGCACAGATACGCAGTATTTT. Translation gives CASSPSFTSTDTQYF.

The chain recombines TRBV6-5 with TRBJ2-7; 8 nucleotides line up with TRBD1. The CDR3 sequence is 14 residues long. Germline V gives CDR1 MNHEY, CDR2 SVGAGI. The trim removed 5 bases at V and 6 bases at J, leaving 9 bases unmatched. The CDR3 coding sequence is TGTGCCAGCAGTCCAGGGACAGGAGAGGGCGAGCAGTACTTC. Its protein product is CASSPGTGEGEQYF.

The rearrangement links TRBV7-9 to TRBJ1-2; D not resolved. CDR1 and CDR2 from the germline V gene are SEHNR and FQNEAQ (reference sequence). Deletions cut 1 base from V and 5 bases from J, with 5 bases between. The CDR3 spans 12 residues. CDR3 loop: CASSLGHYGYTF. The CDR3 coding sequence is TGTGCCAGCAGCTTAGGACATTATGGCTACACCTTC.